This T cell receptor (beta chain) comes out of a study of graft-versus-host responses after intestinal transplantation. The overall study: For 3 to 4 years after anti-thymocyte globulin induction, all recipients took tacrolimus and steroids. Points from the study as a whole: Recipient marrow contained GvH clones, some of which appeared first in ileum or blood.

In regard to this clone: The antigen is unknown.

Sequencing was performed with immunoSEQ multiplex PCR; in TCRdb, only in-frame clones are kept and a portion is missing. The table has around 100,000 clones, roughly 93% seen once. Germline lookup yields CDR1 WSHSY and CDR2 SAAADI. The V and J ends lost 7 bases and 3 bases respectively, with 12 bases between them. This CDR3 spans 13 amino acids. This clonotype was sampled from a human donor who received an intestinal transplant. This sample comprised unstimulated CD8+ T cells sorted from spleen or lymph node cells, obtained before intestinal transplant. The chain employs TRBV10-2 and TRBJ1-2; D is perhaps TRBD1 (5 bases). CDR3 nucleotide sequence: TGCGCCAGCACCCAGGGAGGGGACTATGGCTACACCTTC. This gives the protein CASTQGGDYGYTF.